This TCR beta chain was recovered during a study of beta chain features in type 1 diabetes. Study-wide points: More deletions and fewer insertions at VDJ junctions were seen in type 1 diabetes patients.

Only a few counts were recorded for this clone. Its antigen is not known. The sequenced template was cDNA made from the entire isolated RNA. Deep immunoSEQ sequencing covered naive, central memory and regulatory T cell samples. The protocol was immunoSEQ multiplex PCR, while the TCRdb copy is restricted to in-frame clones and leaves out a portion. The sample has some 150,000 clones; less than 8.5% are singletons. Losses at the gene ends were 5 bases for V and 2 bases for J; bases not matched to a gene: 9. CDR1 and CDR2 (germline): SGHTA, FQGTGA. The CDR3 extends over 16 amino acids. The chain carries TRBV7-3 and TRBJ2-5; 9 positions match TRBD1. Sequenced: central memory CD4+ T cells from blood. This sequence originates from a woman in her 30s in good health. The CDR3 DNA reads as TGTGCCAGCAGCCCACAGGGGGCGACGCCGCAAGAGACCCAGTACTTC. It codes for CASSPQGATPQETQYF.